This TCR beta chain was found in a study of blood T cell repertoires in COVID-19. In the original processing: Amplified reference gene primers provided the basis for estimating nucleated cell counts. Clones were sequenced by immunoSEQ multiplex PCR, and TCRdb holds only the in-frame ones, with some missing. V, J and clone size derive from that table, while D and trimming were established from the DNA sequence. The table includes 45,000 to 55,000 clones, around 87% detected once. The CDR3 has 20 residues. V lost 3 bases, J lost 2 bases, and 16 bases stayed unmatched. Germline values: CDR1 LNHNV, CDR2 YYDKDF (reference sequence).

Sequencing input: peripheral blood. This clonotype was obtained from a man over 45 with active COVID-19. The chain combines TRBV15 with TRBJ2-3; TRBD2 matches at 11 bases. CDR3 bases: TGTGCCACCAGCAGGGACCCGTGGGCTAGCGGGAGGAAGCCCACAGATACGCAGTATTTT. Amino acid sequence: CATSRDPWASGRKPTDTQYF. The whole variable domain, filled in from reference TRBV15 and TRBJ2-3, reads DAMVIQNPRYQVTQFGKPVTLSCSQTLNHNVMYWYQQKSSQAPKLLFHYYDKDFNNEADTPDNFQSRRPNTSFCFLDIRSPGLGDTAMYLCATSRDPWASGRKPTDTQYFGPGTRLTVL.